This T cell receptor beta chain originates from a study of PD-1 blockade in mismatch repair-deficient tumors. Study summary: Patients had approximately 13 mismatch repair-deficient cancer types, all previously treated and progressing. Study conclusions and caveats: Tumor-resident clones, often absent from pretreatment blood, expanded after pembrolizumab and then contracted.

PCR or immunohistochemistry showed mismatch repair deficiency in every enrolled patient. TCRs were sequenced from a few patients responding to pembrolizumab. The CDR3 is made up of 14 amino acids. The germline gives CDR1 MNHNS, CDR2 SASEGT. Trimming took 7 bases from V and 8 from J; bases not matched to a gene: 11. Points on this clone: Its antigen is unknown.

Sequencing used immunoSEQ multiplex PCR; TCRdb keeps in-frame clones, though not all of them. Of about 100,000 clones listed, over 75% are singletons. The material was peripheral blood, obtained roughly 35 weeks after starting pembrolizumab. This chain links TRBV6-1 with TRBJ1-2; 9 bases line up with TRBD1. The TCR originated in an adult with mismatch repair-deficient cancer. The CDR3 DNA reads TGTGCCAGCATTAGCGGGACAGGGACTGAGGGCTACACCTTC. The encoded protein is CASISGTGTEGYTF.